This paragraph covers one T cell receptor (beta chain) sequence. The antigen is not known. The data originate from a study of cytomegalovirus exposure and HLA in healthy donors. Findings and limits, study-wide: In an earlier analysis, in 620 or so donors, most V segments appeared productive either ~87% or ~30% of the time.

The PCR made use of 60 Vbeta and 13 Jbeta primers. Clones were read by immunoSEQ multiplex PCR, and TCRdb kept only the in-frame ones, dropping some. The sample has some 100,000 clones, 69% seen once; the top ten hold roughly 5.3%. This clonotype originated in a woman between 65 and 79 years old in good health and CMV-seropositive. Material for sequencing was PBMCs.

The CDR3 loop reads CASRTSGTSSQETQYF. The CDR3 bases are TGTGCCAGCAGGACGTCCGGGACTAGCTCCCAAGAGACCCAGTACTTC. The chain recombines TRBV7-8 with TRBJ2-5, with 9 bases that match TRBD2. Germline V gives CDR1 SGHVS, CDR2 FQNEAQ. The CDR3 is 16 amino acids. The junction had 9 bases not matched to a gene; V was cut back by 6 bases and J by 1 base. Using reference TRBV7-8 and TRBJ2-5 for the parts outside the CDR3, the full variable domain is GAGVSQSPRYKVAKRGQDVALRCDPISGHVSLFWYQQALGQGPEFLTYFQNEAQLDKSGLPSDRFFAERPEGSVSTLKIQRTQQEDSAVYLCASRTSGTSSQETQYFGPGTRLLVL.